This entry describes one T cell receptor (beta chain). Its antigen is undetermined. This sample is part of a study of cytomegalovirus exposure and HLA in healthy donors. Points from the study as a whole: Most TCR beta V segments were productive about 90% or about 30% of the time in an earlier analysis.

This CDR3 comprises 15 residues. With V trimmed by 3 bases and J by 5 bases, 3 bases remained unmatched. Per germline, CDR1 GTSNPN and CDR2 SVGIG (reference sequence). Amplification used 60 Vbeta primers and 13 Jbeta primers. Only in-frame clones appear in the TCRdb table, and some are missing; sequencing was by immunoSEQ multiplex PCR. The sample shows approximately 130,000 clones, roughly three quarters of them seen only once. The receptor was derived from a middle-aged woman in good health and CMV-seronegative. V usage is TRBV30 and J usage is TRBJ2-1; 14 bases are a match to TRBD2. Material: PBMCs. This CDR3 reads CAWSGLAGGHNEQFF. CDR3 DNA: TGTGCCTGGAGCGGACTAGCGGGGGGACACAATGAGCAGTTCTTC.